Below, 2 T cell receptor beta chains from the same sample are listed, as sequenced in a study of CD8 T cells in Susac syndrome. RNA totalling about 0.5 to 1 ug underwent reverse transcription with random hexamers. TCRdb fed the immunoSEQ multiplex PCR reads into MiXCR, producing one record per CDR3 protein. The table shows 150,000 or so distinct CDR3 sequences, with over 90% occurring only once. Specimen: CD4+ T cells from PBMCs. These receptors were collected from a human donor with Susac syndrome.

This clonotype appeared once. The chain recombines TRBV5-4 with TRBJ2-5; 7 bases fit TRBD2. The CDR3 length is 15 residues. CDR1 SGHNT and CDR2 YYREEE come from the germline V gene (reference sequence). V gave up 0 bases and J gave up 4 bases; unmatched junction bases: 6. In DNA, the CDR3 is TGTGCCAGCAGCTTGGCCCTCGGCGGGGGAGAGACCCAGTACTTC. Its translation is CASSLALGGGETQYF.

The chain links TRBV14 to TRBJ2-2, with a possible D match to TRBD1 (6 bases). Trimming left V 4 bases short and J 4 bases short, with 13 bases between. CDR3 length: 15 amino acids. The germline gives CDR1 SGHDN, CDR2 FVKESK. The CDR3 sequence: CASSPSGAGTGELFF. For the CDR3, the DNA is TGTGCCAGCAGCCCCTCAGGGGCGGGCACCGGGGAGCTGTTTTTT.